The 17 T cell receptor beta chains given below trace back to one sample, sequenced in a study of blood T cells in healthy people across ages. A sample-barcoded 5' primer and a J-beta primer mix were used in a second PCR of roughly 7 to 11 cycles. TCRdb used MiXCR to reprocess the 5' RACE reads, holding one entry per CDR3 protein. This sample has 1.5 million or so distinct CDR3 sequences; roughly 40% occur once, and the top ten carry 7% to 9.5%. Sequences were obtained from blood. Source of these receptors: a woman younger than 35 in good health.

The chain couples TRBV20-1 to TRBJ1-1, with 11 bases identical to TRBD1. Unmatched junction bases numbered 3, after V lost 4 bases and J lost 5 bases. The V gene's germline CDR1 is DFQATT and CDR2 SNEGSKA (reference sequence). The CDR3 consists of 13 residues. This chain's CDR3 is CSAKDRGRTEAFF. The CDR3 DNA reads TGCAGTGCTAAGGACAGGGGGCGGACTGAAGCTTTCTTT.

The genes are TRBV5-6 and TRBJ1-1; no reliable D call. CDR1 and CDR2 from the germline V gene are SGHDT and YYEEEE. Trimming left V 4 bases short and J 6 bases short, with 13 bases between. The CDR3 runs 13 residues. The DNA for the CDR3 is TGTGCCAGCAGCGCCGATGGGAGGGCTGAAGCTTTCTTT. Translating gives CASSADGRAEAFF.

The chain recombines TRBV25-1 with TRBJ1-3, with 9 positions matching TRBD1. V dropped 6 bases and J dropped 4; count of bases not matched to a gene: 4. The CDR3 runs 14 residues. Looked up from germline, CDR1 is MGHDK and CDR2 is SYGVNS. The CDR3 spells CASRGQGKGNTIYF. The CDR3 DNA reads TGTGCCAGCAGAGGACAGGGGAAGGGAAACACCATATATTTT.

The genes are TRBV9 and TRBJ2-1, with D perhaps matching TRBD2 (7 bases). The CDR3 contains 15 residues. Germline V lookup: CDR1 SGDLS, CDR2 YYNGEE. V dropped 1 base and J dropped 7 bases, with 15 bases sitting between them. CDR3 coding DNA: TGTGCCAGCAGCGTAAGGGGGGGAAATTGGAATGAGCAGTTCTTC. Its translation is CASSVRGGNWNEQFF.

For this clonotype: The junction and the germline gene differ at one end; a read error may be behind it. The genes are TRBV5-1 and TRBJ2-1, with a possible D match to TRBD1 (6 bases). Germline V lookup: CDR1 SGHRS, CDR2 YFSETQ. The CDR3 sequence is 15 residues long. The CDR3 sequence is CASSDGGSSCNEQFF. The CDR3 DNA reads as TGCGCCAGCAGCGATGGGGGCTCTTCCTGCAATGAGCAGTTCTTC.

This clonotype was found a few times. The CDR3 DNA reads as TGCGCCAGCAGCCAAGTTTTTCTGGAACTTTCCCGCTACGAGCAGTACTTC. Its protein product is CASSQVFLELSRYEQYF. The rearrangement joins TRBV4-1 to TRBJ2-7, with unresolved D. Germline CDR1 reads MGHRA; CDR2 reads YSYEKL. Trimming cost V 1 base and J 3 bases, with 19 bases left between them. The CDR3 consists of 17 residues.

The chain has TRBV4-2 and TRBJ2-7; TRBD1 matches at 10 bases. CDR1 is LGHNA and CDR2 is YNFKEQ in the germline V gene. J lost 3 bases, V lost 5 bases, and 16 bases had no gene match. This CDR3 region has 18 residues. The CDR3 loop reads CASSKGSPGTGEIYEQYF. CDR3 sequence (DNA): TGTGCCAGCAGCAAAGGGTCCCCAGGGACAGGGGAGATCTACGAGCAGTACTTC.

This rearrangement joins TRBV3-1 to TRBJ1-4; TRBD1 might be the D (5 bases). Germline V lookup: CDR1 LGHDT, CDR2 YNNKEL (reference sequence). The CDR3 is 15 residues long. Trimming pared 4 bases from V and 7 bases from J, leaving 16 bases between. The CDR3 DNA follows: TGTGCCAGCAGCCCCGTCGACAGTTCGTCTGAAAAACTGTTTTTT. Translating gives CASSPVDSSSEKLFF.

This clonotype has only a few counts. The chain recombines TRBV29-1 with TRBJ1-1; D ambiguous. The CDR3 extends over 12 amino acids. The germline gives CDR1 SQVTM, CDR2 ANQGSEA. Trimming left V 3 bases short and J 6 bases short, with 11 bases between. CDR3 region: CSVEAVRAEAFF. The CDR3 bases are TGCAGCGTTGAGGCGGTTAGGGCTGAAGCTTTCTTT.

This clonotype showed up just a few times. The CDR3 nucleotides read TGTGCCAGCAGCGATGGGCGGCGGACTAGCGGGAATATTCCTGAGCAGTTCTTC. This translates into CASSDGRRTSGNIPEQFF. V gene TRBV7-9 combines with J gene TRBJ2-1, with 12 bases that match TRBD2. Germline trimming cut 5 bases from V and 9 bases from J; bases unmatched to any gene: 17. The CDR3 sequence is 18 residues long. The germline gives CDR1 SEHNR, CDR2 FQNEAQ (reference sequence).

The CDR3 reads CASSYFPGQGFTGELFF. The CDR3 DNA is TGTGCCAGCAGTTACTTCCCGGGACAGGGATTCACCGGGGAGCTGTTTTTT. This chain joins TRBV6-5 and TRBJ2-2; 9 bases fit TRBD1. The CDR3 is 17 amino acids. The germline CDR1 and CDR2 sequences are MNHEY and SVGAGI. The trim removed 1 base at V and 4 bases at J, leaving 7 bases unmatched.

The sample holds a few counts of this clonotype. This rearrangement joins TRBV12-3 or TRBV12-4 to TRBJ1-2, with 10 bases that match TRBD1. The CDR3 runs to 17 residues. V dropped 7 bases and J dropped 1; count of bases not matched to a gene: 12. The CDR3 loop reads CASKHRDRGYSNYGYTF. For the CDR3, the DNA is TGTGCCAGCAAACACCGGGACAGGGGCTATAGTAACTATGGCTACACCTTC.

In DNA, the CDR3 is TGTGCCAGCCGACTCCTAGGACAGGCGGCCAAAAACATTCAGTACTTC. This gives the protein CASRLLGQAAKNIQYF. The chain links TRBV28 to TRBJ2-4; 7 nucleotides line up with TRBD1. The CDR3 contains 16 residues. CDR1 is MDHEN and CDR2 is SYDVKM in the germline V gene. The ends lost 8 bases at V and 1 base at J; junction bases unmatched: 11. The variable domain in full, completed from reference TRBV28 and TRBJ2-4, reads DVKVTQSSRYLVKRTGEKVFLECVQDMDHENMFWYRQDPGLGLRLIYFSYDVKMKEKGDIPEGYSVSREKKERFSLILESASTNQTSMYLCASRLLGQAAKNIQYFGAGTRLSVL.

Written as DNA, the CDR3 is TGCAGTGCTAGAGACCTACTAGCGGGTCCTCAAGAGACCCAGTACTTC. Translation gives CSARDLLAGPQETQYF. The gene calls are TRBV20-1 and TRBJ2-5, with 9 bases lining up with TRBD2. J lost 2 bases, V lost 0 bases, and 7 bases had no gene match. This CDR3 spans 16 amino acids. Germline CDR1 is DFQATT and CDR2 is SNEGSKA (reference sequence).

This clonotype was detected a few times. The V call is TRBV4-1, the J call TRBJ2-3; no definite D call. CDR1 and CDR2 from the germline V gene are MGHRA and YSYEKL. V dropped 4 bases and J dropped 3 bases, with 17 bases sitting between them. This CDR3 is built from 16 residues. CDR3 sequence reads: CASSPQDSLLTDTQYF. CDR3 nucleotides: TGCGCCAGCAGCCCTCAAGATTCCCTCCTAACAGATACGCAGTATTTT.

Worth noting for this clonotype: Being one base from a much bigger clone, this may be a read error. The rearrangement links TRBV20-1 to TRBJ1-6; TRBD1 matches at 7 bases. The CDR3 contains 14 residues. The V and J ends lost 5 bases and 10 bases, in that order; junction bases with no gene match: 11. Germline CDR1 and CDR2: DFQATT and SNEGSKA (reference sequence). The CDR3 sequence is CSAHPTGFDSPLHF. The CDR3 nucleotides are TGCAGTGCTCACCCGACAGGGTTCGACTCACCCCTCCACTTT.

The chain uses TRBV20-1 and TRBJ1-6; 10 bases agree with TRBD1. V lost 4 bases to trimming and J lost 12 bases; unmatched junction nucleotides: 6. The CDR3 runs to 13 residues. Germline V gives CDR1 DFQATT, CDR2 SNEGSKA (reference sequence). The CDR3 loop reads CSATRDRGLPLHF. In DNA, the CDR3 is TGCAGTGCTACGCGGGACAGGGGATTACCCCTCCACTTT.